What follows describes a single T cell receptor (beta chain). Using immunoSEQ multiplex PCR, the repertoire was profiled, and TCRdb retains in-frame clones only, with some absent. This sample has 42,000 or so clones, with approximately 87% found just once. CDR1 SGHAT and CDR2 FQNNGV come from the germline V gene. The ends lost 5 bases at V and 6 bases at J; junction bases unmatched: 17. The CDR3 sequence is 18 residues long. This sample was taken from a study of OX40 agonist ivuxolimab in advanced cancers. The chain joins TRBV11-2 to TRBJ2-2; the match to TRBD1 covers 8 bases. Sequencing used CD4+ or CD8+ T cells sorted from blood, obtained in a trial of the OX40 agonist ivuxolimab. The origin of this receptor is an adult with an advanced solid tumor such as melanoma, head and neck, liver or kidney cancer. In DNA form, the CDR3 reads TGTGCCAGCAGCCCAACATCCACAGGGGGTTTTTTCGCCGGGGAGCTGTTTTTT. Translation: CASSPTSTGGFFAGELFF. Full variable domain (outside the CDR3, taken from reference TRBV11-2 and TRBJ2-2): EAGVAQSPRYKIIEKRQSVAFWCNPISGHATLYWYQQILGQGPKLLIQFQNNGVVDDSQLPKDRFSAERLKGVDSTLKIQPAKLEDSAVYLCASSPTSTGGFFAGELFFGEGSRLTVL.